The rows below give T cell receptor beta chains drawn from one sample of a study of blood T cell repertoires in COVID-19. This table comes from immunoSEQ multiplex PCR, and its TCRdb copy is limited to in-frame clones, with some not included. The sample holds about 200,000 clones; about 85% are singletons and the top ten take 2% to 2.5%. The material sequenced was PBMCs or T cells enriched from blood (not recorded which). The receptors shown here come from a woman in her twenties or thirties who had recovered from COVID-19. The CDR3 runs from the conserved cysteine through the conserved F or W. D genes are given only for firm matches. Expanded clones get a size class; other rows say once, few or many, or leave the size out.

TRBJ1-4,.,.,TRBV6-2/TRBV6-3,CASSPDGGRNEKLFF,TGTGCCAGCAGTCCAGACGGGGGGCGGAATGAAAAACTGTTTTTT
TRBJ1-1,TRBD1,.,TRBV9,CASSAQTGGVEAFF,TGTGCCAGCAGCGCCCAAACAGGGGGGGTTGAAGCTTTCTTT
TRBJ2-5,.,.,TRBV5-6,CASSLFSVLETQYF,TGTGCCAGCAGCTTGTTTAGCGTTTTAGAGACCCAGTACTTC
TRBJ1-1,.,.,TRBV24-1,CATRNPGAPEAFF,TGTGCCACCAGAAACCCAGGGGCTCCTGAAGCTTTCTTT
TRBJ2-1,.,.,TRBV11-2,CASSLDKLYNEQFF,TGTGCCAGCAGCTTAGATAAGCTCTACAATGAGCAGTTCTTC
TRBJ1-4,TRBD1,.,TRBV5-1,CASSLRPPQQGLREKLFF,TGCGCCAGCAGCCTCAGACCCCCGCAACAGGGGCTAAGGGAAAAACTGTTTTTT
TRBJ2-7,.,few,TRBV14,CASSQGLLYEQYF,TGTGCCAGCAGCCAAGGACTTTTATACGAGCAGTACTTC
TRBJ2-3,.,.,TRBV28,CASSSFPDTQYF,TGTGCCAGCTCCTCTTTCCCAGATACGCAGTATTTT
TRBJ1-4,.,.,TRBV5-1,CASSFQINEKLFF,TGCGCCAGCAGCTTCCAGATTAATGAAAAACTGTTTTTT
TRBJ1-5,.,few,TRBV6-2/TRBV6-3,CASSYSGSPAAQHF,TGTGCCAGCAGTTACTCGGGATCCCCAGCGGCCCAGCATTTT
TRBJ1-5,TRBD1,.,TRBV30,CAWSGGRGSFSNQPQHF,TGTGCCTGGAGTGGTGGCAGGGGGTCGTTTAGCAATCAGCCCCAGCATTTT
TRBJ1-2,TRBD1,few,TRBV9,CASRGDSELYGYTF,TGTGCCAGCAGAGGGGACAGCGAACTTTATGGCTACACCTTC
TRBJ1-2,.,.,TRBV5-8,CASSPKTQEYGYTF,TGTGCCAGCAGCCCGAAGACGCAGGAATATGGCTACACCTTC
TRBJ2-5,.,.,TRBV5-1,CASSSSPEETQYF,TGCGCCAGCAGCTCTTCTCCGGAAGAGACCCAGTACTTC
TRBJ2-5,TRBD2,.,TRBV25-1,CASGRDLQETQYF,TGTGCCAGCGGGAGGGACCTCCAAGAGACCCAGTACTTC